These 14 T cell receptor beta chains came from one sample sequenced in a study of PD-L1 blockade in urothelial cancer. Regarding time point: pretreatment peripheral blood. Repertoires were generated with immunoSEQ multiplex PCR, while TCRdb's copy carries only in-frame clones and drops some. This table has under 70,000 clones, 75% to 85% appearing once. The starting material was PBMCs, obtained around atezolizumab (anti-PD-L1) treatment. Receptor source: a man aged 65-85 years with urothelial cancer.

The chain recombines TRBV7-9 with TRBJ2-1; no firm D call. Trimming took off 5 bases at V and 0 bases at J, with 11 bases between the two ends. This CDR3 is built from 15 residues. Germline V gives CDR1 SEHNR, CDR2 FQNEAQ (reference sequence). This chain's CDR3 is CASSPLESSYNEQFF. The DNA of the CDR3 is TGTGCCAGCAGCCCGTTAGAGAGCTCCTACAATGAGCAGTTCTTC.

The gene calls are TRBV9 and TRBJ2-1, with TRBD2 identical over 11 bases. The CDR3 is made up of 15 amino acids. Germline CDR1 and CDR2: SGDLS and YYNGEE. The V and J ends lost 0 bases and 6 bases, in that order; junction bases with no gene match: 2. CDR3 DNA: TGTGCCAGCAGCGTAGTAGCGGGGGGGGTCAATGAGCAGTTCTTC. Translation: CASSVVAGGVNEQFF.

The chain uses TRBV6-5 and TRBJ1-3, with D unclear. Trimming took off 2 bases at V and 0 bases at J, with 5 bases between the two ends. This CDR3 region has 14 residues. Germline values: CDR1 MNHEY, CDR2 SVGAGI. The CDR3 here is CASSYGPSGNTIYF. The DNA for the CDR3 is TGTGCCAGCAGTTACGGGCCCTCTGGAAACACCATATATTTT.

This clone has only one observation. This rearrangement joins TRBV7-3 to TRBJ2-7, with D tentatively TRBD1 (6 bases). The germline V and J ends were trimmed by 6 bases and 4 bases, with 16 bases remaining between them. Germline CDR1 and CDR2: SGHTA and FQGTGA. There are 14 residues in the CDR3. CDR3: CASSFTGIGYEQYF. As DNA, the CDR3 is TGTGCCAGCAGTTTCACAGGGATTGGGTACGAGCAGTACTTC.

V is TRBV11-1 and J is TRBJ2-1; the match to TRBD1 covers 12 bases. J was trimmed by 7 bases and V by 5 bases; bases with no gene match: 6. The CDR3 has 15 residues. Germline V gene sequence: CDR1 SGHAT, CDR2 FQDESV (reference sequence). The CDR3 loop is CASSQGQGARNEQFF. CDR3 in DNA: TGTGCCAGCAGCCAGGGACAGGGGGCAAGAAATGAGCAGTTCTTC.

CDR3 bases: TGTGCCAGCAGTCCAGACAGGGGATTATACAATGAGCAGTTCTTC. Its protein product is CASSPDRGLYNEQFF. The chain uses TRBV2 and TRBJ2-1, with 8 bases that match TRBD1. Germline V gene lookup returns CDR1 SNHLY and CDR2 FYNNEI. The CDR3 is 15 amino acids. Germline trimming cut 5 bases from V and 4 bases from J; bases unmatched to any gene: 7. The complete variable domain, with remaining parts taken from reference TRBV2 and TRBJ2-1, reads EPEVTQTPSHQVTQMGQEVILRCVPISNHLYFYWYRQILGQKVEFLVSFYNNEISEKSEIFDDQFSVERPDGSNFTLKIRSTKLEDSAMYFCASSPDRGLYNEQFFGPGTRLTVL.

In the case of this clone: The germline gene is not matched at one end of the junction; a read error may be the cause. The chain links TRBV7-7 to TRBJ2-1; 8 positions match TRBD1. The germline CDR1 and CDR2 sequences are SSHAT and FNYEAQ (reference sequence). CDR3 length: 13 amino acids. Written as DNA, the CDR3 is TGTGCTAGCAGCCTCGGGACAGGAGATGAGCAGTTCTTC. Its translation is CASSLGTGDEQFF.

The gene calls are TRBV5-1 and TRBJ2-7; D gene unclear. Between the trimmed V and J ends, which lost 0 bases and 2 bases, there was a span of 9 bases. This CDR3 region has 14 residues. Germline V gene data show CDR1 as SGHRS and CDR2 as YFSETQ. The CDR3 DNA sequence: TGCGCCAGCAGCTTGGTTTTCGGAGCCTACGAGCAGTACTTC. Its translation: CASSLVFGAYEQYF.

This sequence joins TRBV6-5 and TRBJ2-1; 7 nucleotides line up with TRBD2. Trimming removed 2 bases from V and 10 bases from J; junction bases left unmatched: 11. Germline V CDR1 and CDR2: MNHEY, SVGAGI. This CDR3 region has 15 residues. The CDR3 loop reads CASSYGSAGAPEQFF. DNA of the CDR3: TGTGCCAGCAGTTACGGTTCGGCGGGAGCCCCCGAGCAGTTCTTC.

The rearrangement links TRBV11-2 to TRBJ1-2, with D perhaps TRBD1 (6 bases). V gave up 3 bases and J gave up 6 bases, with 11 bases separating them. Germline CDR1 is SGHAT and CDR2 is FQNNGV. This CDR3 has 13 residues. This CDR3 is CASSFRTDNGYTF. The DNA for the CDR3 is TGTGCCAGCAGCTTCCGGACAGACAATGGCTACACCTTC.

This chain links TRBV9 with TRBJ2-7, with D maybe TRBD2 (7 bases). Trimming stripped 1 base from V and 5 bases from J, with 16 bases between. The CDR3 has 15 residues. CDR1 and CDR2 (germline): SGDLS, YYNGEE. CDR3 region: CASSVKAGARDEQYF. The CDR3, as DNA: TGTGCCAGCAGCGTAAAGGCGGGGGCGCGGGACGAGCAGTACTTC.

The gene calls are TRBV12-5 and TRBJ1-2, with 9 bases that match TRBD1. The V segment lost 1 base and the J segment 4 bases; nucleotides outside the gene matches: 7. The CDR3 consists of 16 residues. The germline V gene has CDR1 LGHNT and CDR2 FRNRAP. The CDR3 reads CASGLDPGQGGYGYTF. Written as DNA, the CDR3 is TGTGCTAGTGGTTTGGACCCGGGACAGGGTGGCTATGGCTACACCTTC.

This clone has more than one count but fewer than ten. The chain combines TRBV7-9 with TRBJ2-1, with TRBD2 matching 10 bases. The CDR3 is 15 amino acids. J lost 4 bases, V lost 5 bases, and 5 bases had no gene match. Germline CDR1 and CDR2: SEHNR and FQNEAQ (reference sequence). The CDR3 protein is CASSRGLAEYNEQFF. The DNA of the CDR3 is TGTGCCAGCAGCCGCGGACTAGCGGAGTACAATGAGCAGTTCTTC.

The chain couples TRBV7-2 to TRBJ1-2; D not resolved. The germline V gene has CDR1 SGHTA and CDR2 FQGNSA. The germline V and J ends were trimmed by 2 bases and 4 bases, with 14 bases remaining between them. The CDR3 spans 15 residues. The CDR3 coding sequence is TGTGCCAGCAGCTTAAGCGGATCAGCACCCTATGGCTACACCTTC. Residues: CASSLSGSAPYGYTF.